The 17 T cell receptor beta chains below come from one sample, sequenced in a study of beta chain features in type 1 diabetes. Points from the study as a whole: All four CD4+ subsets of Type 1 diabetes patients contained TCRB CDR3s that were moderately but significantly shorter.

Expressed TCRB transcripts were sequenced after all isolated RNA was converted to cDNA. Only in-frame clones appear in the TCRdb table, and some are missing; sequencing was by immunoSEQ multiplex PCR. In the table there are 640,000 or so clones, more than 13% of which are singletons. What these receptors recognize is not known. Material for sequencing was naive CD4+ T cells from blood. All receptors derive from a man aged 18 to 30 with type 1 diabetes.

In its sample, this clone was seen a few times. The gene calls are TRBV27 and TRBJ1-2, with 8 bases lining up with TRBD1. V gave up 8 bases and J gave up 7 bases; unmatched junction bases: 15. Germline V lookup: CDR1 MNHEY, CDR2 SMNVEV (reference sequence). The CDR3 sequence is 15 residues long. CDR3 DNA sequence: TGTGCCAGCCTGGACATAAGAGCAGGGGGCCGTGGCTACACCTTC. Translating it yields CASLDIRAGGRGYTF.

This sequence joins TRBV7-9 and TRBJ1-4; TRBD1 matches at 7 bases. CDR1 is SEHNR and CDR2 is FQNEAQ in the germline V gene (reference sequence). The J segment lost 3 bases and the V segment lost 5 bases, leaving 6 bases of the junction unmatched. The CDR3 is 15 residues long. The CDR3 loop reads CASSVTGVPNEKLFF. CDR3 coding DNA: TGTGCCAGCAGCGTTACAGGGGTGCCTAATGAAAAACTGTTTTTT.

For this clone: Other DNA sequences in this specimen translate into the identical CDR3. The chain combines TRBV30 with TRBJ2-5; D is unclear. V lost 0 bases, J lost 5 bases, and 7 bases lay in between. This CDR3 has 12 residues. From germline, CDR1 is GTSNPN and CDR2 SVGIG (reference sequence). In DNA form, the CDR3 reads TGTGCCTGGAGTGTACCTAGGGAGACCCAGTACTTC. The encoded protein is CAWSVPRETQYF.

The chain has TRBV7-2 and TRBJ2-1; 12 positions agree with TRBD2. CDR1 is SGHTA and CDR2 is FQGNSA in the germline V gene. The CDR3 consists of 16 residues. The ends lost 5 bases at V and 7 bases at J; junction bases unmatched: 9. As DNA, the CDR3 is TGTGCCAGCAGCCCCCTCCTAGCGGGGGGGCGGAATGAGCAGTTCTTC. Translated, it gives CASSPLLAGGRNEQFF.

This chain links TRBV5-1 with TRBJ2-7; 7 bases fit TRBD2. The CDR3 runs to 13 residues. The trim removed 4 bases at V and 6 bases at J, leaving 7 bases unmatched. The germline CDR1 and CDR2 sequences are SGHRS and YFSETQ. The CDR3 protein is CASSTQAGIEQYF. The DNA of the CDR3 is TGCGCCAGCAGCACCCAAGCGGGGATCGAGCAGTACTTC.

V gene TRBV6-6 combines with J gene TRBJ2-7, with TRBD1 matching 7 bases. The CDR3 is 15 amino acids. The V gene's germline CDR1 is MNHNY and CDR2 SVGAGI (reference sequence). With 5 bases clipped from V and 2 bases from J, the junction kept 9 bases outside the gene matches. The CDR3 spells CASSGPGQSTYEQYF. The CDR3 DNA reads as TGTGCCAGCAGTGGTCCGGGACAGTCAACCTACGAGCAGTACTTC.

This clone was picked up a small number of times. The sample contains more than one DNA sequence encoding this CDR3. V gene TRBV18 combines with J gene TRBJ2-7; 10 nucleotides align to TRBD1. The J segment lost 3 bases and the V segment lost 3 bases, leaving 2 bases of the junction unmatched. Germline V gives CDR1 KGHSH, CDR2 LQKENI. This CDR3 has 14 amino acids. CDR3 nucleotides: TGTGCCAGCTCACCCGGGACAGGGGACTACGAGCAGTACTTC. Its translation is CASSPGTGDYEQYF.

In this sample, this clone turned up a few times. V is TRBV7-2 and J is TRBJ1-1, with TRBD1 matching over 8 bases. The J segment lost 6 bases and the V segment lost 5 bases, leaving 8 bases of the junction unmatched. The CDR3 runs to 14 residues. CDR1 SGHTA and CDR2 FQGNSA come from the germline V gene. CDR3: CASSPTGQGAEAFF. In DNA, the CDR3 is TGTGCCAGCAGCCCCACCGGACAGGGCGCTGAAGCTTTCTTT.

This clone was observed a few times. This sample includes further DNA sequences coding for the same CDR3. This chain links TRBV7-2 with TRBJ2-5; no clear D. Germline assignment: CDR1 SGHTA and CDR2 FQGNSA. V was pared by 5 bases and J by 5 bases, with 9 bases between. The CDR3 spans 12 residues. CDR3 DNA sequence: TGTGCCAGCAGCCCATACGGGGAGACCCAGTACTTC. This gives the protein CASSPYGETQYF.

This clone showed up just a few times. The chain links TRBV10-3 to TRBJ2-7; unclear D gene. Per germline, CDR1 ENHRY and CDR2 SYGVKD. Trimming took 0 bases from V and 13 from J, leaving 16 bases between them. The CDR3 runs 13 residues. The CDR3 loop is CAISESAERQPYF. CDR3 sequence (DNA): TGTGCCATCAGTGAGTCGGCGGAGAGACAACCCTACTTC.

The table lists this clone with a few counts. CDR3 protein: CASSLRRGAITYEQYF. CDR3 coding DNA: TGTGCCAGCAGCTTACGTCGGGGGGCTATAACCTACGAGCAGTACTTC. The genes are TRBV7-8 and TRBJ2-7, with D tentatively TRBD2 (7 bases). Germline V CDR1 and CDR2: SGHVS, FQNEAQ. V was shortened by 2 bases and J by 2 bases, with 16 bases between the two germline ends. This CDR3 contains 16 residues. The full variable domain, its missing parts supplied by reference TRBV7-8 and TRBJ2-7, is GAGVSQSPRYKVAKRGQDVALRCDPISGHVSLFWYQQALGQGPEFLTYFQNEAQLDKSGLPSDRFFAERPEGSVSTLKIQRTQQEDSAVYLCASSLRRGAITYEQYFGPGTRLTVT.

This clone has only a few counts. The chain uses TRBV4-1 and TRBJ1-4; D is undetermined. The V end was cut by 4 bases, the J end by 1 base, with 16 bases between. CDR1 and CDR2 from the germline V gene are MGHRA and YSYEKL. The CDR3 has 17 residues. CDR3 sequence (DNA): TGCGCCAGCAGCCGTCAGGCGGAGGGAGGAACTAATGAAAAACTGTTTTTT. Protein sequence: CASSRQAEGGTNEKLFF.

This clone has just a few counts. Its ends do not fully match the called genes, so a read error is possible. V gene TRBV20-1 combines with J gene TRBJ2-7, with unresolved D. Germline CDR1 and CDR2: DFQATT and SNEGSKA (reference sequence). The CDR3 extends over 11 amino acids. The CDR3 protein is CSARSPTDSAF. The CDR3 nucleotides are TGCAGTGCTAGAAGTCCAACCGACTCCGCGTTC.

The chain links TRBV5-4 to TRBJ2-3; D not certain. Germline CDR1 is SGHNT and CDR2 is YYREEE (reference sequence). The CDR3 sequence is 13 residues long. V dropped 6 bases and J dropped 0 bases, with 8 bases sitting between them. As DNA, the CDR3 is TGTGCCAGCAAAGGCGGTAGCACAGATACGCAGTATTTT. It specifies CASKGGSTDTQYF.

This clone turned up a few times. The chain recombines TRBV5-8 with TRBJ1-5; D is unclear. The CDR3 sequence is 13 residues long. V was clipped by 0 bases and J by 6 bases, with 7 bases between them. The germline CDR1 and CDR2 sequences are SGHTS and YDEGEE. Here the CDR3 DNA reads TGTGCCAGCAGCTTGGATTTGGGTCAGCCCCAGCATTTT. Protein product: CASSLDLGQPQHF.

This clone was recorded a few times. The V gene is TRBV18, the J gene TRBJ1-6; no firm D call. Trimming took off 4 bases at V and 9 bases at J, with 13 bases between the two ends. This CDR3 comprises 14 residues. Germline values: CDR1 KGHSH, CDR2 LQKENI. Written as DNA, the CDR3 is TGTGCCAGCTCACGGGAGGGAGGTACTTCACCCCTCCACTTT. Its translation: CASSREGGTSPLHF. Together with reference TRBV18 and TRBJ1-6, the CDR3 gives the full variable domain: NAGVMQNPRHLVRRRGQEARLRCSPMKGHSHVYWYRQLPEEGLKFMVYLQKENIIDESGMPKERFSAEFPKEGPSILRIQQVVRGDSAAYFCASSREGGTSPLHFGNGTRLTVT.

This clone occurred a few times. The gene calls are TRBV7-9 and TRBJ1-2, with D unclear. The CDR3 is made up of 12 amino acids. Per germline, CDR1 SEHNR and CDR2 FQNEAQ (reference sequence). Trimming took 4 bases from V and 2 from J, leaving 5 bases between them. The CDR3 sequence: CASSSVNYGYTF. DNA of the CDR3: TGTGCCAGCAGCTCAGTGAACTATGGCTACACCTTC.